Shown below are 2 T cell receptor beta chains from a single sample sequenced in a study of blood T cell repertoires in COVID-19. Sequenced by immunoSEQ multiplex PCR; TCRdb stores in-frame clones only, minus some. Of 75,000 to 90,000 clones listed, around 90% are singletons. The specimen sequenced was peripheral blood. Receptor source: an elderly man with active or convalescent COVID-19.

The genes are TRBV19 and TRBJ1-3, with TRBD1 matching over 8 bases. With V trimmed by 3 bases and J by 4 bases, 5 bases remained unmatched. The CDR3 is 15 residues long. The germline gives CDR1 LNHDA, CDR2 SQIVND (reference sequence). CDR3 residues: CASSMIRGRGNTIYF. The CDR3 nucleotides read TGTGCCAGTAGTATGATCAGGGGGCGAGGAAACACCATATATTTT.

This clone was seen once. The chain employs TRBV28 and TRBJ1-6, with TRBD1 matching 9 bases. The CDR3 extends over 18 amino acids. Germline assignment: CDR1 MDHEN and CDR2 SYDVKM. V trimming: 4 bases; J trimming: 10 bases; junction bases outside the gene matches: 17. CDR3 amino acids: CASSYGQGRTLMRSPLHF. In DNA form, the CDR3 reads TGTGCCAGCAGTTACGGACAGGGGCGAACACTGATGCGGTCACCCCTCCACTTT.